A selection of T cell receptor beta chains follows, all from one sample in a study of T-cell reconstitution after alpha-beta-depleted transplantation in children. TCRdb reprocessed the PCR reads with MiXCR, giving one entry per CDR3 protein. The data contain about 90,000 distinct CDR3 sequences, approximately 8.4% of them singletons. This specimen was PBMCs from the stem cell graft donor, taken from the stem cell graft. The receptors originated from a human donor who donated a stem cell graft to a child with congenital amegakaryocytic thrombocytopenia. Each CDR3 is given with its conserved first and last residue. The order of the fields is V gene, D gene, clone size, J gene, CDR3 protein, CDR3 DNA. The D gene is left open where the match is weak. Some rows have no size entry. The others give once, few or many, or a class for an expanded clone.

V: TRBV7-7; D: TRBD2; size: many; J: TRBJ2-1; CDR3: CASSKTSGGAKNEQFF; DNA: TGTGCCAGCAGCAAGACTAGCGGGGGGGCCAAAAATGAGCAGTTCTTC
V: TRBV28; D: .; size: few; J: TRBJ2-2; CDR3: CASSLGGTTTGELFF; DNA: TGTGCCAGCAGTTTGGGCGGGACAACCACCGGGGAGCTGTTTTTT
V: TRBV3-1; D: .; size: many; J: TRBJ1-4; CDR3: CASSQVPGQDEKLFF; DNA: TGTGCCAGCAGCCAAGTCCCCGGCCAGGATGAAAAACTGTTTTTT
V: TRBV5-4; D: TRBD2; size: many; J: TRBJ2-1; CDR3: CASSLPGTSGYNEQFF; DNA: TGTGCCAGCAGCTTGCCCGGGACTAGCGGCTACAATGAGCAGTTCTTC
V: TRBV7-9; D: .; size: many; J: TRBJ2-1; CDR3: CASSWQGFEQFF; DNA: TGTGCCAGCAGCTGGCAGGGATTTGAGCAGTTCTTC
V: TRBV27; D: TRBD2; size: many; J: TRBJ2-3; CDR3: CASSLTSGGTDTQYF; DNA: TGTGCCAGCAGTTTAACTAGCGGGGGAACAGATACGCAGTATTTT
V: TRBV30; D: .; size: many; J: TRBJ1-5; CDR3: CAWSGQVNQPQHF; DNA: TGTGCCTGGAGTGGACAGGTCAATCAGCCCCAGCATTTT
V: TRBV20-1; D: TRBD1; size: many; J: TRBJ2-5; CDR3: CSAGVGQGEETQYF; DNA: TGCAGTGCTGGAGTGGGACAGGGGGAAGAGACCCAGTACTTC
V: TRBV6-5; D: TRBD1; size: many; J: TRBJ2-7; CDR3: CASHRITGAGYEQYF; DNA: TGTGCCAGCCACAGAATTACAGGGGCAGGGTACGAGCAGTACTTC
V: TRBV4-1; D: TRBD1; size: many; J: TRBJ1-2; CDR3: CASRQPRQGANYGYTF; DNA: TGCGCCAGCCGACAACCGCGACAGGGCGCCAACTATGGCTACACCTTC
V: TRBV6-1; D: TRBD1; size: many; J: TRBJ2-6; CDR3: CASRRQGALLPGANVLTF; DNA: TGTGCCAGCAGACGACAGGGGGCTCTTCTCCCTGGGGCCAACGTCCTGACTTTC
V: TRBV25-1; D: TRBD2; size: many; J: TRBJ2-5; CDR3: CASSDPGTSGETQYF; DNA: TGTGCCAGCAGTGATCCCGGGACTAGCGGGGAGACCCAGTACTTC
V: TRBV12-3/TRBV12-4; D: TRBD1; size: many; J: TRBJ2-1; CDR3: CASSLGTGRGHEQFF; DNA: TGTGCCAGCAGTTTAGGGACAGGCAGGGGTCATGAGCAGTTCTTC
V: TRBV9; D: TRBD2; size: many; J: TRBJ2-5; CDR3: CASGEGLRETQYF; DNA: TGTGCCAGCGGGGAGGGCCTCCGAGAGACCCAGTACTTC
V: TRBV29-1; D: .; size: many; J: TRBJ1-2; CDR3: CSVGGLEGGYTF; DNA: TGCAGCGTTGGGGGCCTCGAGGGTGGCTACACCTTC
V: TRBV20-1; D: .; size: many; J: TRBJ1-5; CDR3: CSAWDLNQPQHF; DNA: TGCAGTGCTTGGGATCTCAATCAGCCCCAGCATTTT
V: TRBV28; D: TRBD1; size: many; J: TRBJ2-1; CDR3: CASSSQQGYSYNEQFF; DNA: TGTGCCAGCAGTTCACAACAGGGGTATTCCTACAATGAGCAGTTCTTC
V: TRBV27; D: TRBD1; size: few; J: TRBJ1-6; CDR3: CASSFWTGASNSPLHF; DNA: TGTGCCAGCAGTTTCTGGACAGGGGCATCAAATTCACCCCTCCACTTT
V: TRBV7-2; D: TRBD2; size: many; J: TRBJ2-7; CDR3: CASSPLAGFYEQYF; DNA: TGTGCCAGCAGCCCACTAGCGGGATTCTACGAGCAGTACTTC
V: TRBV28; D: .; size: many; J: TRBJ1-2; CDR3: CASSLEGNYGYTF; DNA: TGTGCCAGCAGTTTGGAAGGGAACTATGGCTACACCTTC
V: TRBV12-3/TRBV12-4; D: TRBD1; size: many; J: TRBJ2-3; CDR3: CASSLHGTGGTDTQYF; DNA: TGTGCCAGCAGTTTACACGGGACAGGGGGCACAGATACGCAGTATTTT
V: TRBV4-3; D: .; size: many; J: TRBJ2-5; CDR3: CASSQGWNGGETQYF; DNA: TGCGCCAGCAGCCAAGGATGGAACGGGGGAGAGACCCAGTACTTC
V: TRBV15; D: .; size: many; J: TRBJ2-1; CDR3: CATSRTDRNEQFF; DNA: TGTGCCACCAGCAGAACCGACAGAAATGAGCAGTTCTTC
V: TRBV20-1; D: TRBD2; size: many; J: TRBJ2-7; CDR3: CSARQSGGAYEQYF; DNA: TGCAGTGCTAGACAGAGCGGGGGAGCCTACGAGCAGTACTTC
V: TRBV5-6; D: .; size: many; J: TRBJ2-7; CDR3: CASSVTGDGYEQYF; DNA: TGTGCCAGCAGCGTAACAGGTGACGGCTACGAGCAGTACTTC
V: TRBV30; D: .; size: .; J: TRBJ2-1; CDR3: CAWSVVGEQFF; DNA: TGTGCCTGGAGTGTGGTGGGTGAGCAGTTCTTC
V: TRBV2; D: .; size: many; J: TRBJ1-4; CDR3: CASSELGKLFF; DNA: TGTGCCAGCAGTGAACTAGGAAAACTGTTTTTT
V: TRBV20-1; D: TRBD2; size: many; J: TRBJ2-7; CDR3: CSAVPGTSSVYEQYF; DNA: TGCAGTGCTGTCCCGGGGACTAGCTCAGTCTACGAGCAGTACTTC
V: TRBV20-1; D: TRBD2; size: many; J: TRBJ2-1; CDR3: CSAIAGANNEQFF; DNA: TGCAGTGCTATAGCGGGAGCCAACAATGAGCAGTTCTTC
V: TRBV7-3; D: .; size: few; J: TRBJ2-7; CDR3: CASSSGLGYEQYF; DNA: TGTGCCAGCAGCTCCGGACTTGGCTACGAGCAGTACTTC
V: TRBV2; D: TRBD1; size: many; J: TRBJ1-2; CDR3: CASSEDTGAYGYTF; DNA: TGTGCCAGCAGTGAAGATACAGGGGCCTATGGCTACACCTTC
V: TRBV5-1; D: .; size: many; J: TRBJ2-1; CDR3: CASNSGGSYNEQFF; DNA: TGCGCCAGCAACTCCGGCGGCTCCTACAATGAGCAGTTCTTC
V: TRBV19; D: .; size: many; J: TRBJ1-6; CDR3: CASSSREGDSPLHF; DNA: TGTGCCAGTAGTAGCAGGGAAGGGGATTCACCCCTCCACTTT
V: TRBV25-1; D: .; size: .; J: TRBJ2-2; CDR3: CASSGIGGPGSTGELFF; DNA: TGTGCCAGCAGTGGGATTGGGGGCCCGGGAAGCACCGGGGAGCTGTTTTTT
V: TRBV30; D: .; size: .; J: TRBJ1-5; CDR3: CAWSGGGYQPQHF; DNA: TGTGCCTGGAGTGGGGGGGGATATCAGCCCCAGCATTTT
V: TRBV3-1; D: .; size: many; J: TRBJ2-3; CDR3: CASSRSPGETDTQYF; DNA: TGTGCCAGCAGCCGATCCCCCGGGGAGACAGATACGCAGTATTTT
V: TRBV20-1; D: TRBD2; size: many; J: TRBJ2-7; CDR3: CSASDGAGLDYEQYF; DNA: TGCAGTGCTAGTGATGGAGCGGGGCTAGACTACGAGCAGTACTTC
V: TRBV29-1; D: TRBD1; size: many; J: TRBJ1-1; CDR3: CSVDRGPTEAFF; DNA: TGCAGCGTAGACAGGGGACCGACTGAAGCTTTCTTT
V: TRBV20-1; D: .; size: many; J: TRBJ2-5; CDR3: CSARDLIKGEQETQYF; DNA: TGCAGTGCTAGAGATTTAATTAAAGGTGAACAAGAGACCCAGTACTTC
V: TRBV7-3; D: .; size: few; J: TRBJ2-1; CDR3: CASSLTRNEQFF; DNA: TGTGCCAGCAGCCTGACGAGGAATGAGCAGTTCTTC
V: TRBV20-1; D: .; size: few; J: TRBJ1-2; CDR3: CSARKGGLGKNYGYTF; DNA: TGCAGTGCTAGAAAGGGTGGGCTGGGGAAAAACTATGGCTACACCTTC
V: TRBV29-1; D: .; size: many; J: TRBJ2-5; CDR3: CSVERETQYF; DNA: TGCAGCGTTGAGCGAGAGACCCAGTACTTC
V: TRBV5-1; D: .; size: many; J: TRBJ2-5; CDR3: CASSDGLPGETQYF; DNA: TGCGCCAGCAGCGACGGACTCCCTGGGGAGACCCAGTACTTC
V: TRBV7-8; D: .; size: many; J: TRBJ2-7; CDR3: CASSWGMGEQYF; DNA: TGTGCCAGCAGCTGGGGAATGGGGGAGCAGTACTTC
V: TRBV5-1; D: .; size: many; J: TRBJ1-2; CDR3: CASSSDGAGVRGYGYTF; DNA: TGCGCCAGCAGCTCCGACGGGGCCGGGGTCCGCGGCTATGGCTACACCTTC
V: TRBV15; D: .; size: many; J: TRBJ1-5; CDR3: CATTEGQNQPQHF; DNA: TGTGCCACCACCGAAGGACAGAATCAGCCCCAGCATTTT
V: TRBV20-1; D: TRBD1; size: many; J: TRBJ1-5; CDR3: CSARDSSGGGQPQHF; DNA: TGCAGTGCTAGAGATTCTTCAGGGGGGGGTCAGCCCCAGCATTTT
V: TRBV29-1; D: TRBD1; size: many; J: TRBJ1-2; CDR3: CSVGMTGGAGYTF; DNA: TGCAGCGTTGGGATGACAGGGGGCGCGGGCTACACCTTC
V: TRBV28; D: .; size: .; J: TRBJ1-2; CDR3: CASSPRLLYGYTF; DNA: TGTGCCAGCAGCCCACGGCTCCTCTATGGCTACACCTTC
V: TRBV27; D: .; size: many; J: TRBJ2-3; CDR3: CASSAPGWGTDTQYF; DNA: TGTGCCAGCAGCGCCCCGGGTTGGGGCACAGATACGCAGTATTTT
V: TRBV12-3/TRBV12-4; D: TRBD1; size: many; J: TRBJ1-1; CDR3: CASSLVGQTQAFF; DNA: TGTGCCAGCAGTTTAGTGGGACAGACACAAGCTTTCTTT
V: TRBV29-1; D: TRBD2; size: .; J: TRBJ2-3; CDR3: CSGGGTSGSADTQYF; DNA: TGCAGCGGTGGTGGAACTAGCGGGAGTGCAGATACGCAGTATTTT
V: TRBV12-3/TRBV12-4; D: .; size: many; J: TRBJ2-7; CDR3: CASGSTGFSYEQYF; DNA: TGTGCCAGCGGGTCCACAGGGTTTAGCTACGAGCAGTACTTC
V: TRBV11-3; D: .; size: many; J: TRBJ2-3; CDR3: CASSSGPNTDTQYF; DNA: TGTGCCAGCAGCTCGGGGCCCAACACAGATACGCAGTATTTT
V: TRBV5-5; D: .; size: many; J: TRBJ1-2; CDR3: CASSGRIQGYGYTF; DNA: TGTGCCAGCAGCGGACGAATACAGGGCTATGGCTACACCTTC
V: TRBV12-3/TRBV12-4; D: .; size: many; J: TRBJ2-5; CDR3: CASRKSAQETQYF; DNA: TGTGCCAGCCGGAAAAGCGCACAAGAGACCCAGTACTTC
V: TRBV20-1; D: TRBD2; size: many; J: TRBJ2-7; CDR3: CSAADPSGSQFSYEQYF; DNA: TGCAGTGCCGCTGACCCCAGCGGGAGTCAATTCTCCTACGAGCAGTACTTC
V: TRBV27; D: .; size: many; J: TRBJ2-5; CDR3: CASTPYQETQYF; DNA: TGTGCCAGCACCCCGTACCAAGAGACCCAGTACTTC
V: TRBV7-2; D: TRBD1; size: many; J: TRBJ1-6; CDR3: CASSFRTGGDSPLHF; DNA: TGTGCCAGCAGCTTTAGGACAGGGGGCGATTCACCCCTCCACTTT